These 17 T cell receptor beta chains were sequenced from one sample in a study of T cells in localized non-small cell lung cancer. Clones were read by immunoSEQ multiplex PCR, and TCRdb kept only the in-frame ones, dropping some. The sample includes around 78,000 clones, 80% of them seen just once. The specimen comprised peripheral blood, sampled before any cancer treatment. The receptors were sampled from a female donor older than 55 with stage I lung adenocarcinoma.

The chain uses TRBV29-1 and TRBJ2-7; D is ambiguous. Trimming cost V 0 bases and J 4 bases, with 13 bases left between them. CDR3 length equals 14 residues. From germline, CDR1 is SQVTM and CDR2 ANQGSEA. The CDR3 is CSVEDPSRRYEQYF. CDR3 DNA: TGCAGCGTTGAAGATCCCAGCCGACGGTACGAGCAGTACTTC.

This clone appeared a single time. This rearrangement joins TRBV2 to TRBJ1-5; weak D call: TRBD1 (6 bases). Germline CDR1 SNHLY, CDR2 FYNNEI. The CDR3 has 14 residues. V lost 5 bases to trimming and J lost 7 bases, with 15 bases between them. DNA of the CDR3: TGTGCCAGCAGTTGGCACAGGGATGGGCAGCCCCAGCATTTT. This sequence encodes CASSWHRDGQPQHF.

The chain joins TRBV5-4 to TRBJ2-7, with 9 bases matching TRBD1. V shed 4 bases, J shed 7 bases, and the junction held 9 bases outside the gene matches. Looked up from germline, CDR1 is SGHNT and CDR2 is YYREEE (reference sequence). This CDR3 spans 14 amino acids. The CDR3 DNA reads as TGTGCCAGCAGCCCGTCCCGGGACAGGGTTGAGCAGTACTTC. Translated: CASSPSRDRVEQYF.

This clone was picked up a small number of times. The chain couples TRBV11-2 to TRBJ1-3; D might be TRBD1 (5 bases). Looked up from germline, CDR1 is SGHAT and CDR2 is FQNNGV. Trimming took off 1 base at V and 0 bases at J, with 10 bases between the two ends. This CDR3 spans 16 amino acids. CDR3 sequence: CASSLGQLSSGNTIYF. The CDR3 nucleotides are TGTGCCAGCAGCTTAGGACAGCTGAGCTCTGGAAACACCATATATTTT.

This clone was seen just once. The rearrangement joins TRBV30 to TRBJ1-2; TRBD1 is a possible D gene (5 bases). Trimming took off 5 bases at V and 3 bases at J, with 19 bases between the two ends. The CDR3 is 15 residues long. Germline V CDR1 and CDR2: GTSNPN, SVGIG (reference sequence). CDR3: CAWRSIWIRDYGYTF. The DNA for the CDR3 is TGTGCCTGGCGTTCCATCTGGATCAGGGACTATGGCTACACCTTC.

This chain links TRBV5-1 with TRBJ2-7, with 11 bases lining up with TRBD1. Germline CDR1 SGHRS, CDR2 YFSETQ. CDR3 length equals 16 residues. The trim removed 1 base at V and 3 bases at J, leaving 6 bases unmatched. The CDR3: CASSLKVGTGGYEQYF. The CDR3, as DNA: TGCGCCAGCAGCTTGAAGGTCGGGACAGGGGGCTACGAGCAGTACTTC. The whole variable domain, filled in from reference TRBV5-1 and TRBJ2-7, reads KAGVTQTPRYLIKTRGQQVTLSCSPISGHRSVSWYQQTPGQGLQFLFEYFSETQRNKGNFPGRFSGRQFSNSRSEMNVSTLELGDSALYLCASSLKVGTGGYEQYFGPGTRLTVT.

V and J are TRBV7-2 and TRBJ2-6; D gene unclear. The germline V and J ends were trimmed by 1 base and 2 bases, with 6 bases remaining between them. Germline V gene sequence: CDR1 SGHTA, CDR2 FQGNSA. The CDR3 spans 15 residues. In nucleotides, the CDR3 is TGTGCCAGCAGCTTAGGCCTCACTGGGGCCAACGTCCTGACTTTC. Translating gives CASSLGLTGANVLTF.

The CDR3 region is CASSLSQVAGNTIYF. The CDR3 DNA sequence: TGTGCCAGCAGTTTATCACAGGTGGCTGGAAACACCATATATTTT. The chain links TRBV28 to TRBJ1-3; maybe TRBD1 (5 bases). This CDR3 has 15 residues. Trimming removed 1 base at V and 2 bases at J, with 9 bases between. Germline CDR1 MDHEN, CDR2 SYDVKM.

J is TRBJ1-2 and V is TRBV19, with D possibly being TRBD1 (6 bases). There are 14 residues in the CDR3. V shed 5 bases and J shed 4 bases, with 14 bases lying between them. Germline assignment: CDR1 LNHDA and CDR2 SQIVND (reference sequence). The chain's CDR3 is CASSGQGTSYGYTF. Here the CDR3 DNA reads TGTGCCAGTAGTGGTCAGGGGACGAGCTATGGCTACACCTTC.

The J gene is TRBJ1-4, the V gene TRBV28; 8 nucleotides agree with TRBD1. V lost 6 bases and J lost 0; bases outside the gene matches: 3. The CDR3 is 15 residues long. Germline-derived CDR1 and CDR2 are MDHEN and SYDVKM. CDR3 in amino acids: CASREQGATNEKLFF. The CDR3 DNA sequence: TGTGCCAGCAGAGAACAGGGGGCAACTAATGAAAAACTGTTTTTT.

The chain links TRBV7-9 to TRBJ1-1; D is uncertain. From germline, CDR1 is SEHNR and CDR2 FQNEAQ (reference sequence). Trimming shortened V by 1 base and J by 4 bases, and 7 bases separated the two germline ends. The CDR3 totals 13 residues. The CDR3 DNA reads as TGTGCCAGCAGCTTAGGAGGGCCCACTGAAGCTTTCTTT. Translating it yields CASSLGGPTEAFF.

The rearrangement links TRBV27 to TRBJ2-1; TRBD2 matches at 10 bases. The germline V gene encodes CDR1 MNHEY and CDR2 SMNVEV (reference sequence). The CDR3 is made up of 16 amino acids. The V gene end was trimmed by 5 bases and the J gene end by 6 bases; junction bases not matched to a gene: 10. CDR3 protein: CASSLRPGLAANEQFF. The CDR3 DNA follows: TGTGCCAGCAGTCTCCGTCCCGGACTAGCGGCCAATGAGCAGTTCTTC.

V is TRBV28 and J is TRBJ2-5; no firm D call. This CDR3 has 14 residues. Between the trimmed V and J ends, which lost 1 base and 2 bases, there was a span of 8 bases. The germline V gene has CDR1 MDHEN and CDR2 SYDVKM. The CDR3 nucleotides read TGTGCCAGCAGTTTATTCAGAAAGCAAGAGACCCAGTACTTC. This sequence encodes CASSLFRKQETQYF.

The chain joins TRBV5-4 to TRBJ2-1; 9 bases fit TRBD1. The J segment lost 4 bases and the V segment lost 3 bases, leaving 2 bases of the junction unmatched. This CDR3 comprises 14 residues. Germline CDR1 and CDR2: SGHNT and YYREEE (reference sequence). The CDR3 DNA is TGTGCCAGCAGCTCAGGGACAGGGTACAATGAGCAGTTCTTC. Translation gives CASSSGTGYNEQFF.

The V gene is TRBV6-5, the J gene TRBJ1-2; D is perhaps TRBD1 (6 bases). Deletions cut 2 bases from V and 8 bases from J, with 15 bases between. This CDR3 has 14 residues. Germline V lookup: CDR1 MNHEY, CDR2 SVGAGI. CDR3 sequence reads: CASSYATGGEGYTF. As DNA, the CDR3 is TGTGCCAGCAGTTACGCGACCGGGGGCGAGGGCTACACCTTC.

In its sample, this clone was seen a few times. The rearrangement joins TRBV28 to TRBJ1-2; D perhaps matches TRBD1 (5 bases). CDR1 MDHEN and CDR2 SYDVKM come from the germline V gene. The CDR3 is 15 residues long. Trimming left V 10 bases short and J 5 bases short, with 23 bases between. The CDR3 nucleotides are TGTGCCACCGCGGGATCAACCTGGGGCTTATATGGCTACACCTTC. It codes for CATAGSTWGLYGYTF.

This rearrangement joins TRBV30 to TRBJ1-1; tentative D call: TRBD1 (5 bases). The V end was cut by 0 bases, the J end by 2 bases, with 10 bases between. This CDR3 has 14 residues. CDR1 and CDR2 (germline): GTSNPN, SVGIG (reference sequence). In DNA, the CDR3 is TGTGCCTGGAGTGTAGGGGTAGGCAACACTGAAGCTTTCTTT. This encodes CAWSVGVGNTEAFF.